A single sample is the source of the 16 T cell receptor beta chains below, sequenced in a study of graft-versus-host responses after intestinal transplantation (dated by TCRdb to the early 2020s). This sample's time point label indicates: cells obtained before transplantation from donor or recipient. These receptors have no known antigen. Libraries were prepared through the immunoSEQ multiplex PCR assay. This immuneACCESS table, as held by TCRdb, lists in-frame sequences with V and J called but not all clones. Of the missing ones, under half trace to an unresolved V gene in checked studies; the others have no known cause. The sample profile shows about 71,000 clones; about 92% of them were found once. Approximately 1.3% of the sample rests with the top ten. Sequences were derived from unstimulated CD8+ T cells sorted from spleen or lymph node cells, sampled before intestinal transplant. The receptor set was obtained from a human donor who received an intestinal transplant.

This clone was recorded only once. This chain links TRBV9 with TRBJ2-7; 15 bases are shared with TRBD2. Germline V gene sequence: CDR1 SGDLS, CDR2 YYNGEE. There are 15 residues in the CDR3. V trimming: 4 bases; J trimming: 3 bases; junction bases outside the gene matches: 2. CDR3 residues: CASSPGLAGGYEQYF. CDR3 in DNA: TGTGCCAGCAGCCCGGGACTAGCGGGGGGCTACGAGCAGTACTTC.

The gene calls are TRBV10-2 and TRBJ1-5, with D possibly TRBD1 on 6 matching bases. The CDR3 has 15 residues. Trimming removed 4 bases from V and 0 bases from J, with 10 bases in between. CDR1 WSHSY and CDR2 SAAADI come from the germline V gene. CDR3 region: CASSGTGISNQPQHF. In DNA, the CDR3 is TGCGCCAGCAGTGGTACAGGGATTAGCAATCAGCCCCAGCATTTT.

The V and J genes are TRBV12-5 and TRBJ1-4; a weak D match, TRBD1 (5 bases). Germline loops: CDR1 LGHNT, CDR2 FRNRAP. The CDR3 sequence is 17 residues long. Trimming stripped 7 bases from V and 0 bases from J, with 18 bases between. The CDR3 DNA reads TGTGCTAGTGCCTTGGGGGGGGTAGGGACAACTAATGAAAAACTGTTTTTT. Amino acid sequence: CASALGGVGTTNEKLFF.

This clone was counted a few times. This chain joins TRBV4-1 and TRBJ1-1; D gene ambiguous. The CDR3 runs 15 residues. V shed 1 base and J shed 1 base, with 10 bases lying between them. CDR1 is MGHRA, CDR2 YSYEKL, per germline. The CDR3 bases are TGCGCCAGCAGCCAAGTTGGAGGCAGGAACACTGAAGCTTTCTTT. It codes for CASSQVGGRNTEAFF.

The chain recombines TRBV27 with TRBJ2-2, with 8 bases matching TRBD2. V was pared by 10 bases and J by 5 bases, with 9 bases of the junction left unmatched. CDR3 length: 14 amino acids. The germline CDR1 and CDR2 sequences are MNHEY and SMNVEV (reference sequence). The chain's CDR3 is CATGRGGFTGELFF. The CDR3 DNA sequence: TGTGCCACGGGTCGGGGGGGCTTTACCGGGGAGCTGTTTTTT.

V usage is TRBV6-1 and J usage is TRBJ2-5; D might be TRBD2 (6 bases). The V and J ends lost 1 base and 5 bases respectively, with 17 bases between them. The CDR3 consists of 16 residues. Germline assignment: CDR1 MNHNS and CDR2 SASEGT. CDR3 protein: CASSEEGLELRETQYF. CDR3 DNA: TGTGCCAGCAGTGAAGAGGGACTCGAGCTGCGGGAGACCCAGTACTTC.

The chain links TRBV6-6 to TRBJ1-5; D gene unclear. The CDR3 is 13 amino acids. Germline V gene sequence: CDR1 MNHNY, CDR2 SVGAGI (reference sequence). The ends were cut back, 7 bases at V and 4 bases at J, with 11 bases in the middle. CDR3 in amino acids: CASMYTWNQPQHF. Written as DNA, the CDR3 is TGTGCCAGCATGTACACCTGGAATCAGCCCCAGCATTTT.

This clone was seen once. The V gene is TRBV9, the J gene TRBJ2-5, with TRBD1 as a possible D gene (5 bases). Germline lookup yields CDR1 SGDLS and CDR2 YYNGEE. This CDR3 is built from 14 residues. Trimming took 4 bases from V and 2 from J, leaving 12 bases between them. The CDR3 protein is CASSPMYRQETQYF. CDR3 nucleotides: TGTGCCAGCAGCCCTATGTACAGGCAAGAGACCCAGTACTTC.

This clone was detected once. The CDR3 region is CASSAGGPYEQYF. The CDR3, as DNA: TGTGCCAGTAGTGCAGGGGGCCCCTACGAGCAGTACTTC. V is TRBV19 and J is TRBJ2-7; 8 positions match TRBD1. Losses at the gene ends were 5 bases for V and 2 bases for J; bases not matched to a gene: 2. This CDR3 contains 13 residues. Germline assignment: CDR1 LNHDA and CDR2 SQIVND (reference sequence).

The chain is built from TRBV9 and TRBJ1-1, with D perhaps matching TRBD1 (6 bases). V lost 0 bases and J 3 bases, leaving 12 bases between the germline ends. This CDR3 comprises 15 residues. The V gene's germline CDR1 is SGDLS and CDR2 YYNGEE. CDR3 DNA sequence: TGTGCCAGCAGCGTAGCTGGGGGCTGGGACACTGAAGCTTTCTTT. As protein: CASSVAGGWDTEAFF. Based on the CDR3 plus reference TRBV9 and TRBJ1-1, the full variable domain is DSGVTQTPKHLITATGQRVTLRCSPRSGDLSVYWYQQSLDQGLQFLIQYYNGEERAKGNILERFSAQQFPDLHSELNLSSLELGDSALYFCASSVAGGWDTEAFFGQGTRLTVV.

A remark on this clone: The identical CDR3 is also encoded by other nucleotide sequences in the sample. This rearrangement joins TRBV27 to TRBJ2-5; 7 bases match TRBD1. J was trimmed by 5 bases and V by 6 bases; bases with no gene match: 12. The CDR3 consists of 15 residues. Germline values: CDR1 MNHEY, CDR2 SMNVEV (reference sequence). CDR3 residues: CASSPLSGGGETQYF. Here the CDR3 DNA reads TGTGCCAGCAGCCCCCTTTCAGGGGGTGGGGAGACCCAGTACTTC.

The gene calls are TRBV29-1 and TRBJ2-7; TRBD1 agrees at 7 bases. Germline CDR1 is SQVTM and CDR2 is ANQGSEA. V gave up 7 bases and J gave up 7 bases; unmatched junction bases: 10. The CDR3 length is 12 residues. DNA of the CDR3: TGCAGCGCCGCGACCGGGACAGCTGAGCAGTACTTC. It is translated as CSAATGTAEQYF.

CDR3 amino acids: CASSQDWGTGGNNYGYTF. CDR3 nucleotide sequence: TGCGCCAGCAGCCAAGATTGGGGGACAGGGGGCAACAACTATGGCTACACCTTC. The chain uses TRBV4-1 and TRBJ1-2; TRBD1 agrees at 12 bases. This CDR3 has 18 amino acids. The ends lost 0 bases at V and 2 bases at J; junction bases unmatched: 7. Germline V gives CDR1 MGHRA, CDR2 YSYEKL.

DNA for the CDR3: TGTGCCAGCAGCCCCGGGACATACATTCAGTACTTC. Its protein is CASSPGTYIQYF. The chain has TRBV14 and TRBJ2-4, with D possibly TRBD1 on 6 matching bases. The CDR3 spans 12 residues. Germline-derived CDR1 and CDR2 are SGHDN and FVKESK. V lost 4 bases and J lost 8, with 9 bases in between.

CDR3 bases: TGTGCCAGCAGTTGGGGGGGCGGGTACGAGCAGTACTTC. As protein: CASSWGGGYEQYF. This chain joins TRBV5-5 and TRBJ2-7, with D perhaps matching TRBD2 (7 bases). Per the germline V gene, CDR1 is SGHKS and CDR2 is YYEKEE (reference sequence). This CDR3 spans 13 amino acids. The V end was cut by 5 bases, the J end by 4 bases, with 13 bases between.

On this clone: This sample also contains other DNA sequences that code for the same CDR3. The chain combines TRBV4-1 with TRBJ2-5, with D possibly TRBD2 on 5 matching bases. CDR1 is MGHRA and CDR2 is YSYEKL in the germline V gene. The CDR3 is made up of 14 amino acids. Trimming removed 1 base at V and 0 bases at J, with 6 bases between. The CDR3 here is CASSQAGYQETQYF. The DNA of the CDR3 is TGCGCCAGCAGCCAAGCGGGGTACCAAGAGACCCAGTACTTC.